The TCR beta chain described here comes from a study of memory CD4+ T cells and cytomegalovirus serostatus. Assay: immunoSEQ multiplex PCR; the TCRdb copy retains only in-frame clones and omits some. The sample records some 67,000 clones, about three quarters being singletons. Looked up from germline, CDR1 is MNHNS and CDR2 is SASEGT. The length of the CDR3 is 12 residues. Trimming pared 5 bases from V and 5 bases from J, leaving 8 bases between. Single viable CD3+CD4+CD8-CD45RO+ cells were sorted as the memory CD4+ T cells. This TCR was sampled from an adult in good health and CMV-seropositive. The V and J genes are TRBV6-1 and TRBJ2-3; maybe TRBD2 (5 bases). Sequenced material: memory CD4+ T cells from blood. For the CDR3, the DNA is TGTGCCAGCAGTCTACTAGAAGATACGCAGTATTTT. Translated, it gives CASSLLEDTQYF.